This T cell receptor (beta chain) was retrieved from a study of T cell responses to AZD1222 COVID-19 vaccine. Whole-study findings and limits: Elevations in Spike-specific TCR breadth and depth followed administration of two AZD1222 doses. Donor demographics were predominantly white British with a female majority; clonal diversity may be underestimated.

This clone appeared once. Its target is unknown. Assay: immunoSEQ multiplex PCR; the TCRdb copy retains only in-frame clones and omits some. The data hold some 140,000 clones, with about nine tenths observed a single time. This CDR3 comprises 15 residues. Germline-derived CDR1 and CDR2 are SGHVS and FNYEAQ. Trimming stripped 5 bases from V and 7 bases from J, with 17 bases between. The gene calls are TRBV7-6 and TRBJ1-4; possibly TRBD1 for D (6 bases). The clonotype originates from an adult who received the AZD1222 COVID-19 vaccine. This material consisted of peripheral blood, taken 28 days after the second AZD1222 dose. The CDR3 nucleotides are TGTGCCAGCAGCCCCCGAGACAGGAATTTTGAAAAACTGTTTTTT. Residues: CASSPRDRNFEKLFF.